This T cell receptor (beta chain) stems from a study of CXCR3-negative and CXCR3-positive naive CD8 T cells. Study results and caveats: The study found more hydrophobic TRB CDR3s in CXCR3-positive naive cells than in CXCR3-negative naive cells. Memory cells showed distinct TRBV-TRBJ patterns, while the two naive subsets matched.

UMI-labeled 5' RACE yielded the TRB cDNA libraries. TCRdb reprocessed the 5' RACE reads, keeping one entry per CDR3 protein, no DNA. This repertoire includes approximately 59,000 distinct CDR3 sequences. Germline V gives CDR1 MNHEY, CDR2 SVGEGT. The CDR3 is 16 residues long. Comments on this clonotype: The antigen remains unidentified.

The V call is TRBV6-2 or TRBV6-3, the J call TRBJ2-5; TCRdb indicates TRBD2, and absent DNA this call remains unverified. The sample taken for sequencing was naive CXCR3+ CD8+ T cells from blood. Noted subset: CD45RO-CCR7+CD27+CD95- naive CD8+ T cells expressing CXCR3 (TNR3+). The TCR comes from a human donor in good health. Some clones in this sample may be carry-over from other donors' samples. CDR3 in amino acids: CASSYAGVVGGETQYF.